The 16 T cell receptor beta chains reported below all come from one sample, sequenced in a study of Ad26.COV2.S vaccination and SARS-CoV-2 variants. The data were produced by immunoSEQ multiplex PCR, yet TCRdb's version contains in-frame clones alone and is incomplete. This sample yields approximately 340,000 clones, of which 92% are seen a single time; about 3.8% belongs to the top ten. This material consisted of peripheral blood, taken after recovery from COVID-19. The source is a human donor who had recovered from COVID-19.

V usage is TRBV4-1 and J usage is TRBJ1-3; D is perhaps TRBD1 (5 bases). This CDR3 is built from 16 residues. With 4 bases removed from V and 4 bases from J, the gap between germline ends came to 17 bases. Looked up from germline, CDR1 is MGHRA and CDR2 is YSYEKL. In nucleotides, the CDR3 is TGCGCCAGCAGCCCTCGGGGGGGGAAGGACGGAAACACCATATATTTT. This translates into CASSPRGGKDGNTIYF.

V gene TRBV27 combines with J gene TRBJ2-2; D call uncertain. V was shortened by 2 bases and J by 1 base, with 8 bases between the two germline ends. The CDR3 length is 15 residues. Germline CDR1 is MNHEY and CDR2 is SMNVEV (reference sequence). The CDR3 DNA follows: TGTGCCAGCAGTTTAGACCAATTGAACACCGGGGAGCTGTTTTTT. Amino acid sequence: CASSLDQLNTGELFF.

V gene TRBV4-3 combines with J gene TRBJ1-4, with D possibly matching TRBD1 (5 bases). The CDR3 extends over 15 amino acids. Trimming took off 0 bases at V and 6 bases at J, with 11 bases between the two ends. From germline, CDR1 is LGHNA and CDR2 YSLEER. The DNA for the CDR3 is TGCGCCAGCAGCCAAGACGGGGGTTCATATGAAAAACTGTTTTTT. Its translation: CASSQDGGSYEKLFF.

V usage is TRBV25-1 and J usage is TRBJ2-6, with a possible D match to TRBD1 (6 bases). Germline-derived CDR1 and CDR2 are MGHDK and SYGVNS. CDR3 size: 17 residues. Trimming took 1 base from V and 2 from J, leaving 12 bases between them. DNA for the CDR3: TGTGCCAGCAGTGAATCCCTCTCAGGGGCTGGGGCCAACGTCCTGACTTTC. It specifies CASSESLSGAGANVLTF.

The chain recombines TRBV5-1 with TRBJ2-1, with a weak D call TRBD1 (6 bases). This CDR3 comprises 12 residues. The germline gives CDR1 SGHRS, CDR2 YFSETQ. The ends were cut back, 4 bases at V and 11 bases at J, with 13 bases in the middle. The CDR3 DNA sequence: TGCGCCAGCAGCAGTGGGACATTTCAGCAGTTCTTC. Its protein is CASSSGTFQQFF.

The V gene is TRBV13, the J gene TRBJ2-5; the D gene is possibly TRBD1 (6 bases). This CDR3 contains 16 residues. The V gene lost 0 bases and the J gene lost 2 bases, with 13 bases spanning the gap. Germline loops: CDR1 PRHDT, CDR2 FYEKMQ (reference sequence). The CDR3 spells CASSLGGRGVQETQYF. Here the CDR3 DNA reads TGTGCCAGCAGCTTAGGGGGCAGGGGAGTACAAGAGACCCAGTACTTC.

The rearrangement uses TRBV3-1 (or the pseudogene TRBV3-2) and TRBJ1-2; D is unclear. The germline CDR1 and CDR2 sequences are LGHDT and YNNKEL (reference sequence). The CDR3 extends over 15 amino acids. V lost 1 base, J lost 4 bases, and 13 bases lay in between. CDR3 protein: CASSQAQSGVYGYTF. In DNA form, the CDR3 reads TGTGCCAGCAGCCAAGCACAGTCTGGCGTCTATGGCTACACCTTC.

The chain couples TRBV2 to TRBJ1-3; no reliable D call. This CDR3 contains 16 residues. Looked up from germline, CDR1 is SNHLY and CDR2 is FYNNEI. Trimming removed 5 bases from V and 0 bases from J, with 14 bases in between. For the CDR3, the DNA is TGTGCCAGCAGTAGTGTAGATCCCTTCTCTGGAAACACCATATATTTT. Amino acids: CASSSVDPFSGNTIYF. Supplemented by reference TRBV2 and TRBJ1-3, the full variable domain reads EPEVTQTPSHQVTQMGQEVILRCVPISNHLYFYWYRQILGQKVEFLVSFYNNEISEKSEIFDDQFSVERPDGSNFTLKIRSTKLEDSAMYFCASSSVDPFSGNTIYFGEGSWLTVV.

The chain couples TRBV5-1 to TRBJ2-2, with D perhaps TRBD2 (6 bases). V shed 4 bases and J shed 1 base, with 11 bases lying between them. The CDR3 consists of 15 residues. Looked up from germline, CDR1 is SGHRS and CDR2 is YFSETQ. CDR3 in amino acids: CASSGRDLNTGELFF. Here the CDR3 DNA reads TGCGCCAGCAGCGGCCGGGACTTGAACACCGGGGAGCTGTTTTTT.

The V call is TRBV19, the J call TRBJ1-1; 7 bases agree with TRBD1. The CDR3 is 15 amino acids. V dropped 7 bases and J dropped 0; count of bases not matched to a gene: 8. Germline lookup yields CDR1 LNHDA and CDR2 SQIVND (reference sequence). The CDR3 here is CASTLGTDLNTEAFF. The CDR3 nucleotides are TGTGCCAGTACCCTTGGGACAGATTTGAACACTGAAGCTTTCTTT.

This rearrangement joins TRBV7-2 to TRBJ2-4; D may be TRBD2 (6 bases). Germline values: CDR1 SGHTA, CDR2 FQGNSA. The CDR3 has 14 residues. V shed 5 bases and J shed 2 bases, with 10 bases lying between them. The CDR3 DNA is TGTGCCAGCAGCATTGGGGGGACCAAAAACATTCAGTACTTC. This codes for CASSIGGTKNIQYF.

The rearrangement joins TRBV25-1 to TRBJ1-2, with D maybe TRBD1 (6 bases). The V and J ends lost 6 bases and 2 bases respectively, with 13 bases between them. The CDR3 runs to 14 residues. Germline V gives CDR1 MGHDK, CDR2 SYGVNS. DNA for the CDR3: TGTGCCAGCAGCCGAGGGGGGGCAAACTATGGCTACACCTTC. Residues: CASSRGGANYGYTF.

The chain uses TRBV27 and TRBJ1-2; D is perhaps TRBD1 (6 bases). Trimming took off 2 bases at V and 6 bases at J, with 10 bases between the two ends. The CDR3 is made up of 13 amino acids. Germline lookup yields CDR1 MNHEY and CDR2 SMNVEV (reference sequence). The CDR3 here is CASSLNRAHGYTF. CDR3 DNA: TGTGCCAGCAGTTTAAACAGGGCCCATGGCTACACCTTC.

This rearrangement joins TRBV6-4 to TRBJ2-6; possibly TRBD2 for D (5 bases). Germline V CDR1 and CDR2: MRHNA, SNTAGT. Between the trimmed V and J ends, which lost 8 bases and 2 bases, there was a span of 10 bases. There are 14 residues in the CDR3. The CDR3 loop reads CASASGTGANVLTF. The CDR3 coding sequence is TGTGCCAGCGCCTCCGGGACTGGGGCCAACGTCCTGACTTTC.

The genes are TRBV7-2 and TRBJ1-2; 8 bases line up with TRBD1. CDR1 SGHTA and CDR2 FQGNSA come from the germline V gene. The V and J ends lost 3 bases and 4 bases, in that order; junction bases with no gene match: 1. There are 13 residues in the CDR3. CDR3 region: CASSFGQGYGYTF. CDR3 nucleotides: TGTGCCAGCAGCTTTGGACAGGGCTATGGCTACACCTTC.

The gene calls are TRBV7-6 and TRBJ2-6, with D maybe TRBD1 (5 bases). Germline V gene lookup returns CDR1 SGHVS and CDR2 FNYEAQ. The CDR3 consists of 19 residues. V lost 0 bases and J 0 bases, leaving 15 bases between the germline ends. In DNA, the CDR3 is TGTGCCAGCAGCTTAGCGTGGAGAGAAAGGGGCTCTGGGGCCAACGTCCTGACTTTC. Protein product: CASSLAWRERGSGANVLTF.